The 2 T cell receptor beta chains reported below all come from one sample, sequenced in a study of OX40 agonist ivuxolimab in advanced cancers. TCRdb's table, derived via immunoSEQ multiplex PCR, lists solely in-frame clones and lacks some. The sample yields around 70,000 clones, 85% seen once. Sequencing was performed on CD4+ or CD8+ T cells sorted from blood, taken in a trial of the OX40 agonist ivuxolimab. The receptors come from an adult with an advanced solid tumor such as melanoma, head and neck, liver or kidney cancer.

The chain combines TRBV11-3 with TRBJ2-1; D may be TRBD2 (5 bases). The CDR3 runs to 20 residues. Trimming pared 5 bases from V and 0 bases from J, leaving 26 bases between. CDR1 is SGHNT and CDR2 is YENEEA in the germline V gene. This CDR3 is CASSRGGTLLGLSSYNEQFF. The DNA for the CDR3 is TGTGCCAGCAGCCGAGGTGGCACTTTACTAGGATTGAGCTCCTACAATGAGCAGTTCTTC.

This chain connects TRBV15 to TRBJ1-1, with D tentatively TRBD1 (5 bases). The CDR3 contains 15 residues. Trimming left V 6 bases short and J 0 bases short, with 14 bases between. Looked up from germline, CDR1 is LNHNV and CDR2 is YYDKDF (reference sequence). The CDR3 sequence: CATRPNRNLNTEAFF. Here the CDR3 DNA reads TGTGCCACCAGACCTAACAGGAACCTGAACACTGAAGCTTTCTTT.